Each of the 9 T cell receptor beta chains below was sequenced from the same sample in a study of cytomegalovirus exposure and HLA in healthy donors. The study ran its PCR with 60 Vbeta and 13 Jbeta primers. TCRdb's table, derived via immunoSEQ multiplex PCR, lists solely in-frame clones and lacks some. The sample totals 77,000 or so clones. The sample consisted of PBMCs. All receptors come from a young man in good health and CMV-seronegative.

V is TRBV5-6 and J is TRBJ1-2; 7 nucleotides align to TRBD1. CDR3 length equals 14 residues. The junction had 9 bases not matched to a gene; V was cut back by 4 bases and J by 6 bases. Germline values: CDR1 SGHDT, CDR2 YYEEEE. The CDR3 coding sequence is TGTGCCAGCAGCATCGGGACAGCCGTTGATGGCTACACCTTC. This codes for CASSIGTAVDGYTF.

V usage is TRBV9 and J usage is TRBJ1-3; 7 positions agree with TRBD1. The CDR3 spans 16 residues. Germline-derived CDR1 and CDR2 are SGDLS and YYNGEE. Trimming cost V 2 bases and J 2 bases; bases outside gene matches: 7. CDR3 sequence: CASSVLTGVTGNTIYF. The CDR3 DNA sequence: TGTGCCAGCAGCGTCCTTACAGGGGTAACTGGAAACACCATATATTTT.

In DNA form, the CDR3 reads TGTGCCAGCATTCCCCGGAGGCGGATAACCCAAGAGACCCAGTACTTC. Translated: CASIPRRRITQETQYF. The chain recombines TRBV28 with TRBJ2-5; the D gene is possibly TRBD2 (5 bases). The CDR3 covers 16 residues. V dropped 7 bases and J dropped 1 base, with 19 bases sitting between them. Germline V gene sequence: CDR1 MDHEN, CDR2 SYDVKM.

The chain uses TRBV9 and TRBJ1-2; TRBD1 matches at 7 bases. The CDR3 covers 13 residues. Losses at the gene ends were 0 bases for V and 7 bases for J; bases not matched to a gene: 3. Germline CDR1 is SGDLS and CDR2 is YYNGEE. The DNA for the CDR3 is TGTGCCAGCAGCGTAGGACAGGGCCCTGGCTACACCTTC. Protein sequence: CASSVGQGPGYTF.

The chain carries TRBV28 and TRBJ1-1; TRBD1 agrees at 7 bases. The length of the CDR3 is 12 residues. The trim removed 6 bases at V and 10 bases at J, leaving 8 bases unmatched. Germline CDR1 MDHEN, CDR2 SYDVKM. The CDR3 nucleotides read TGTGCCAGCAGCCCTAACTACAGGGGAGCTTTCTTT. Its protein is CASSPNYRGAFF.

The V call is TRBV4-1, the J call TRBJ2-4; TRBD1 matches at 8 bases. After removal of 3 bases from V and 6 bases from J, the junction contained 16 bases not matched to a gene. Per germline, CDR1 MGHRA and CDR2 YSYEKL. This CDR3 has 18 amino acids. This CDR3 reads CASSHYQLRQGHRNIQYF. The CDR3 DNA reads TGCGCCAGCAGCCACTACCAGCTACGACAGGGGCATAGAAACATTCAGTACTTC.

This chain uses TRBV7-2 with TRBJ1-6; TRBD1 aligns across 10 bases. In germline, CDR1 is SGHTA, CDR2 FQGNSA. CDR3 length equals 17 residues. The ends lost 5 bases at V and 2 bases at J; junction bases unmatched: 6. CDR3 region: CASSPRQGAAYNSPLHF. The CDR3 DNA follows: TGTGCCAGCAGCCCAAGACAGGGGGCGGCCTATAATTCACCCCTCCACTTT.

As concerns this clone: At the DNA level, this CDR3 is encoded by other sequences in the same sample as well. This chain connects TRBV18 to TRBJ2-6, with 10 bases identical to TRBD1. Per germline, CDR1 KGHSH and CDR2 LQKENI. CDR3 length: 18 residues. Trimming cost V 1 base and J 0 bases; bases outside gene matches: 3. The CDR3 DNA reads as TGTGCCAGCTCACCACGGACAGGGGGAGGCTCTGGGGCCAACGTCCTGACTTTC. Encoded protein: CASSPRTGGGSGANVLTF.

The V gene is TRBV4-1, the J gene TRBJ2-7, with 8 bases matching TRBD1. CDR1 MGHRA and CDR2 YSYEKL come from the germline V gene. V shed 0 bases, J shed 2 bases, and the junction held 3 bases outside the gene matches. The length of the CDR3 is 15 residues. CDR3 coding DNA: TGCGCCAGCAGCCAAGATTCAGGGGGCACCTACGAGCAGTACTTC. This translates into CASSQDSGGTYEQYF.